This TCR beta chain was profiled in a study of T cells of healthy individuals. The CDR3 sequence is 15 residues long. Germline-derived CDR1 and CDR2 are MDHEN and SYDVKM. Trimming took 2 bases from V and 1 from J; bases not matched to a gene: 3. TCRdb independently ran MiXCR on the 5' RACE reads; one entry per CDR3 protein. The profile shows 60,000 to 75,000 distinct CDR3 sequences, roughly 16% of them singletons. This TCR was recovered from a human donor in good health. The rearrangement joins TRBV28 to TRBJ2-5, with 8 bases lining up with TRBD1. CDR3 nucleotide sequence: TGTGCCAGCAGTTTACGGGACAGGACCCAAGAGACCCAGTACTTC. This sequence encodes CASSLRDRTQETQYF.